Shown below are 14 T cell receptor beta chains from a single sample sequenced in a study of T cell changes during pregnancy in multiple sclerosis. Sequencing used immunoSEQ multiplex PCR; TCRdb keeps in-frame clones, though not all of them. The sample contains more than 55,000 clones, around 94% of which appear only once. The material sequenced was CD8+ T cells from peripheral blood mononuclear cells, taken in the third trimester of pregnancy. Source of these receptors: a female donor with multiple sclerosis, enrolled in a pregnancy study.

The chain couples TRBV7-9 to TRBJ2-1; D perhaps matches TRBD1 (5 bases). The CDR3 extends over 15 amino acids. Trimming removed 5 bases from V and 8 bases from J, with 19 bases in between. Germline V CDR1 and CDR2: SEHNR, FQNEAQ (reference sequence). CDR3 loop: CASSQVRAGIDEQFF. The CDR3 DNA sequence: TGTGCCAGCAGCCAAGTCAGGGCTGGCATTGATGAGCAGTTCTTC.

Comments on this clone: At one end the junction does not follow the germline gene, possibly because of a read error. This sequence joins TRBV29-1 and TRBJ2-7; 9 bases are a match to TRBD2. The CDR3 spans 14 residues. Germline V gives CDR1 SQVTM, CDR2 ANQGSEA. Written as DNA, the CDR3 is TGCAGCGTTGAAGTGGGCGGGAGGGCCTATGAGCAGTACTTC. Its protein product is CSVEVGGRAYEQYF.

This sequence joins TRBV5-4 and TRBJ2-7; the D gene is possibly TRBD2 (6 bases). This CDR3 has 13 amino acids. From germline, CDR1 is SGHNT and CDR2 YYREEE (reference sequence). Trimming removed 0 bases from V and 4 bases from J, with 8 bases in between. CDR3 coding DNA: TGTGCCAGCAGCTTGGGTAGCGGATACGAGCAGTACTTC. The encoded protein is CASSLGSGYEQYF.

This clone was recorded only once. V gene TRBV27 combines with J gene TRBJ2-1; a possible D gene is TRBD2 (5 bases). The germline V gene encodes CDR1 MNHEY and CDR2 SMNVEV (reference sequence). The CDR3 consists of 14 residues. Trimming left V 7 bases short and J 2 bases short, with 12 bases between. CDR3 region: CASKRRAPYNEQFF. In nucleotides, the CDR3 is TGTGCCAGCAAACGGCGGGCTCCCTACAATGAGCAGTTCTTC.

The chain combines TRBV19 with TRBJ1-2; the D gene is possibly TRBD1 (5 bases). The germline V gene has CDR1 LNHDA and CDR2 SQIVND (reference sequence). The CDR3 spans 13 residues. V shed 1 base and J shed 6 bases, with 9 bases lying between them. Here the CDR3 reads CASSIGVGDGYTF. In DNA form, the CDR3 reads TGTGCCAGTAGTATAGGTGTAGGGGATGGCTACACCTTC.

The rearrangement joins TRBV6-5 to TRBJ1-2; possible D gene TRBD1, 5 bases. Germline CDR1 is MNHEY and CDR2 is SVGAGI. The CDR3 covers 14 residues. V lost 0 bases and J 8 bases, leaving 13 bases between the germline ends. CDR3: CASSYSGSRQGYTF. DNA for the CDR3: TGTGCCAGCAGTTACTCCGGGTCGAGACAGGGCTACACCTTC.

This clone was detected ten times or more. The rearrangement links TRBV4-3 to TRBJ2-2, with TRBD2 identical over 11 bases. This CDR3 contains 19 residues. The germline V gene encodes CDR1 LGHNA and CDR2 YSLEER. The J segment lost 5 bases and the V segment lost 1 base, leaving 12 bases of the junction unmatched. CDR3 in amino acids: CASSQGANSGRAYTGELFF. In nucleotides, the CDR3 is TGCGCCAGCAGCCAAGGGGCCAATAGCGGGAGGGCGTATACCGGGGAGCTGTTTTTT.

The rearrangement uses TRBV4-1 and TRBJ2-3, with 14 nucleotides matching TRBD2. Per the germline V gene, CDR1 is MGHRA and CDR2 is YSYEKL. Unmatched junction bases numbered 7, after V lost 2 bases and J lost 0 bases. The CDR3 sequence is 19 residues long. In DNA, the CDR3 is TGCGCCAGCAGCCAACCAAGGACTAGCGGGAGGCCAAGCACAGATACGCAGTATTTT. Its protein product is CASSQPRTSGRPSTDTQYF.

The rearrangement uses TRBV28 and TRBJ2-1; tentatively, D is TRBD2 (6 bases). V was pared by 7 bases and J by 3 bases, with 13 bases between. Germline V gives CDR1 MDHEN, CDR2 SYDVKM. The CDR3 has 14 residues. The CDR3 DNA sequence: TGTGCCAGCACGGGAGCGCCGAACTACAATGAGCAGTTCTTC. Translation: CASTGAPNYNEQFF.

V usage is TRBV11-2 and J usage is TRBJ1-5, with 7 bases identical to TRBD1. The CDR3 loop spans 14 amino acids. Trimming at V came to 5 bases and at J to 2 bases, leaving 3 bases not matched to a gene. Germline CDR1 SGHAT, CDR2 FQNNGV. The CDR3 spells CASSPTGGNQPQHF. CDR3 nucleotide sequence: TGTGCCAGCAGCCCTACAGGGGGCAATCAGCCCCAGCATTTT. The full variable domain, completed using reference TRBV11-2 and TRBJ1-5, is EAGVAQSPRYKIIEKRQSVAFWCNPISGHATLYWYQQILGQGPKLLIQFQNNGVVDDSQLPKDRFSAERLKGVDSTLKIQPAKLEDSAVYLCASSPTGGNQPQHFGDGTRLSIL.

The chain links TRBV5-6 to TRBJ1-2; TRBD1 agrees at 7 bases. CDR3 length: 13 residues. Germline CDR1 and CDR2: SGHDT and YYEEEE. After removal of 4 bases from V and 8 bases from J, the junction contained 8 bases not matched to a gene. CDR3: CASSLTGTAGYTF. In nucleotides, the CDR3 is TGTGCCAGCAGCCTAACTGGGACAGCCGGCTACACCTTC.

V usage is TRBV6-1 and J usage is TRBJ2-1; TRBD2 might be the D (5 bases). From germline, CDR1 is MNHNS and CDR2 SASEGT. This CDR3 is 15 amino acids long. V lost 1 base, J lost 2 bases, and 9 bases lay in between. In DNA, the CDR3 is TGTGCCAGCAGTGAAGAGGACTCCGCCTACAATGAGCAGTTCTTC. Translation: CASSEEDSAYNEQFF.

This chain uses TRBV27 with TRBJ2-7; 11 bases line up with TRBD2. The CDR3 extends over 17 amino acids. From germline, CDR1 is MNHEY and CDR2 SMNVEV (reference sequence). Trimming cost V 3 bases and J 1 base; bases outside gene matches: 8. DNA for the CDR3: TGTGCCAGCAGTTTGACTAGCGGGACTTTTGGGTCCTACGAGCAGTACTTC. This gives the protein CASSLTSGTFGSYEQYF.

This sequence joins TRBV20-1 and TRBJ1-2; 8 nucleotides agree with TRBD1. Germline V lookup: CDR1 DFQATT, CDR2 SNEGSKA (reference sequence). The trim removed 6 bases at V and 6 bases at J, leaving 3 bases unmatched. The CDR3 runs to 11 residues. This chain's CDR3 is CSARTGNGYTF. CDR3 coding DNA: TGCAGTGCGAGGACAGGGAATGGCTACACCTTC.